A single sample gave rise to the 8 T cell receptor beta chains below, sequenced in a study of blood T cell repertoires in COVID-19. The method was immunoSEQ multiplex PCR; TCRdb's version includes in-frame clones alone and lacks a portion of them. The data contain 72,000 or so clones, 80% to 95% of them singletons. Source material: peripheral blood. The receptors were sampled from a woman older than 75 with acute or convalescent COVID-19.

This chain connects TRBV4-1 to TRBJ2-1; 11 bases are a match to TRBD2. CDR1 is MGHRA and CDR2 is YSYEKL in the germline V gene. Trimming cost V 5 bases and J 4 bases; bases outside gene matches: 7. CDR3 length: 16 residues. The CDR3 bases are TGCGCCAGCAGCTCCCGACTAGCGGGGCCATACAATGAGCAGTTCTTC. This codes for CASSSRLAGPYNEQFF.

The chain employs TRBV5-1 and TRBJ2-1, with D unclear. CDR3 length equals 14 residues. Per the germline V gene, CDR1 is SGHRS and CDR2 is YFSETQ. The V gene lost 5 bases and the J gene lost 7 bases, with 16 bases spanning the gap. The CDR3 protein is CASSPEWVQNEQFF. The CDR3 region has the DNA TGCGCCAGCAGTCCTGAGTGGGTACAGAATGAGCAGTTCTTC.

This clone appeared once. The V and J genes are TRBV4-1 and TRBJ2-2; D is uncertain. V was pared by 2 bases and J by 3 bases, with 13 bases between. From germline, CDR1 is MGHRA and CDR2 YSYEKL. The CDR3 loop spans 16 amino acids. The CDR3 DNA reads as TGCGCCAGCAGCCAAATGGTTACGGTAGACACCGGGGAGCTGTTTTTT. Translating it yields CASSQMVTVDTGELFF.

This chain links TRBV9 with TRBJ1-1; TRBD1 aligns across 9 bases. The germline CDR1 and CDR2 sequences are SGDLS and YYNGEE. Trimming removed 3 bases from V and 0 bases from J; junction bases left unmatched: 9. This CDR3 is built from 17 residues. The CDR3 loop is CASSAVPGQGVNTEAFF. The CDR3, as DNA: TGTGCCAGCAGCGCCGTCCCGGGACAGGGTGTGAACACTGAAGCTTTCTTT. The full variable domain, its missing parts supplied by reference TRBV9 and TRBJ1-1, is DSGVTQTPKHLITATGQRVTLRCSPRSGDLSVYWYQQSLDQGLQFLIQYYNGEERAKGNILERFSAQQFPDLHSELNLSSLELGDSALYFCASSAVPGQGVNTEAFFGQGTRLTVV.

The chain has TRBV18 and TRBJ1-4; D possibly corresponds to TRBD1 (6 bases). Germline V gene sequence: CDR1 KGHSH, CDR2 LQKENI. This CDR3 has 14 amino acids. Trimming took 3 bases from V and 8 from J, leaving 13 bases between them. This CDR3 reads CASSPWTEREKLFF. The CDR3 DNA reads as TGTGCCAGCTCACCGTGGACAGAGAGGGAAAAACTGTTTTTT.

J is TRBJ2-1 and V is TRBV5-4, with TRBD2 matching over 11 bases. Germline V gene lookup returns CDR1 SGHNT and CDR2 YYREEE (reference sequence). The J segment lost 3 bases and the V segment lost 4 bases, leaving 9 bases of the junction unmatched. There are 17 residues in the CDR3. CDR3 sequence: CASSPGTSGSRYNEQFF. The CDR3 DNA reads TGTGCCAGCAGCCCTGGGACTAGCGGCTCGCGCTACAATGAGCAGTTCTTC.

The CDR3 coding sequence is TGCGCCAGCAGCTTGGAGGGACAGGGATTTCTTCGTGGCTACACCTTC. It translates to CASSLEGQGFLRGYTF. This chain joins TRBV5-1 and TRBJ1-2; TRBD1 matches at 9 bases. The V segment lost 0 bases and the J segment 7 bases; nucleotides outside the gene matches: 10. Germline V lookup: CDR1 SGHRS, CDR2 YFSETQ. The CDR3 length is 16 residues.

The chain is built from TRBV4-2 and TRBJ1-4, with a tentative D call TRBD1 (6 bases). The CDR3 is 17 amino acids. Trimming cost V 5 bases and J 0 bases, with 16 bases left between them. Germline CDR1 is LGHNA and CDR2 is YNFKEQ. The CDR3 sequence is CASSKTDRVSTNEKLFF. The CDR3 bases are TGTGCCAGCAGCAAAACGGACAGAGTATCAACTAATGAAAAACTGTTTTTT.